The present entry profiles one T cell receptor beta chain with its context. This sample is part of a study of blood T cell repertoires in COVID-19. Whole-study context: COVID-19 samples collected from the United States, Italy and Spain covered acute and convalescent phases. Sources were T cells, B-cell-depleted T cells, or PBMCs; the material itself was cDNA or gDNA.

Seattle-derived patients entered the study during active infection and were followed longitudinally. The CDR3 totals 16 residues. Looked up from germline, CDR1 is MGHRA and CDR2 is YSYEKL. Losses at the gene ends were 0 bases for V and 5 bases for J; bases not matched to a gene: 4. Original data processing: Amplification from reference gene primers served as the basis for estimated nucleated cell counts. The method was immunoSEQ multiplex PCR; TCRdb's version includes in-frame clones alone and lacks a portion of them. V and J calls and clone size are those listed in that table; D and trimming were worked out from the DNA. The table records about 190,000 clones, over 75% of them present only once.

This sequence was found in an elderly man with COVID-19, enrolled during active disease. The rearrangement joins TRBV4-1 to TRBJ2-5; 12 bases are shared with TRBD1. Sequencing was done on a sample of peripheral blood. The CDR3 nucleotides are TGCGCCAGCAGCCAAGACGGGACAGGGGGCGCGGAGACCCAGTACTTC. It specifies CASSQDGTGGAETQYF.